This entry describes one T cell receptor beta chain. Ten or more counts support this clonotype. The target of this receptor is not known. Base qualities are not at hand, and no much larger clone is one base apart. TCRdb records Illumina Genome Analyzer IIx as the sequencer. TCRdb redid the processing of the public reads, applying fastp at Q25 and MiXCR, and retained in-frame beta chains. Rows merge per CDR3 protein into single entries with the most common DNA and genes. For this sample there are 25,000 to 35,000 distinct CDR3 sequences; 15% to 20% appear just once. The top ten hold roughly 3.6% of the sample. The germline V gene sets CDR1 to KGHDR and CDR2 to SFDVKD. The CDR3 goes from the cysteine to the phenylalanine over 15 residues. The retained sequence is limited to the CDR3, 45 bases, with the frame set at the first base. V trim: 8 bases; J trim: 0 bases; unmatched bases: 5. The data were taken from a study of patients with pleural tuberculosis (TCRdb year 2014).

The source is a human donor with pleural tuberculosis. The rearrangement joined TRBV24-1 to TRBJ1-1, with 10 bases aligning to TRBD1. What was sequenced was peripheral blood. The nucleotides are TGTGCCACCACGGCCGGGACAGGGGTGAACACTGAAGCTTTCTTT. Its protein reads: CATTAGTGVNTEAFF.